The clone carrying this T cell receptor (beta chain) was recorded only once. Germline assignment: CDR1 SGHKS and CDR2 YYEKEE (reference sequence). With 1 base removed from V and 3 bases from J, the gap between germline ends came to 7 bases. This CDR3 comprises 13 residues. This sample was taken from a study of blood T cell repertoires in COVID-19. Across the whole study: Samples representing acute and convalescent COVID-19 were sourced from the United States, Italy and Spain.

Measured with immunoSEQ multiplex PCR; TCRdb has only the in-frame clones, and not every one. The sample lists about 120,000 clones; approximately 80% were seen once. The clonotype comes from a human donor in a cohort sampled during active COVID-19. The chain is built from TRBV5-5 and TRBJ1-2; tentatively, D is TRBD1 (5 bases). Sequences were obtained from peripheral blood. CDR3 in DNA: TGTGCCAGCAGCTTGCCAGGGCACTATGGCTACACCTTC. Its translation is CASSLPGHYGYTF.